This is a list of T cell receptor beta chains from one sample in a study of shared clonotypes between healthy human individuals. Here immunoSEQ multiplex PCR was the method, and the copy in TCRdb shows in-frame clones only, minus some. The table shows roughly 810,000 clones, with roughly 96% occurring only once. Source material: naive CD8+ T cells sorted from blood. These receptors were obtained from a man younger than 45 in good health. Both conserved end residues are part of each CDR3. Each record gives: clone size, D gene, CDR3 length, V gene, J gene, CDR3 protein, CDR3 DNA. D genes are given only for firm matches. For some rows the clone size is stated as once, few or many, or as a class when expanded; others skip it.

.	.	15	TRBV27	TRBJ2-7	CASGAAGPPRYEQYF	TGTGCCAGCGGGGCGGCGGGACCGCCCCGTTACGAGCAGTACTTC
.	.	11	TRBV29-1	TRBJ2-1	CSVVADNEQFF	TGCAGCGTTGTAGCGGACAATGAGCAGTTCTTC
.	TRBD2	15	TRBV5-1	TRBJ2-3	CATQETSGSTDTQYF	TGCGCCACCCAAGAGACTAGCGGGAGCACAGATACGCAGTATTTT
.	.	13	TRBV13	TRBJ2-7	CASSLGTSYEQYF	TGTGCCAGCAGCTTAGGGACATCCTACGAGCAGTACTTC
.	TRBD2	16	TRBV7-9	TRBJ2-3	CASSQSSGIATDTQYF	TGTGCCAGCAGCCAGTCTAGCGGGATAGCCACAGATACGCAGTATTTT
.	TRBD2	15	TRBV5-4	TRBJ2-7	CASSLKRDPTYEQYF	TGTGCCAGCAGCTTGAAGCGGGACCCCACCTACGAGCAGTACTTC
.	TRBD2	14	TRBV29-1	TRBJ2-7	CSVVVSGISYEQYF	TGCAGCGTTGTTGTTAGCGGGATTTCCTACGAGCAGTACTTC
once	.	13	TRBV7-9	TRBJ2-2	CASRRVDTGELFF	TGTGCCAGCCGGAGGGTGGACACCGGGGAGCTGTTTTTT
.	TRBD1	15	TRBV4-3	TRBJ2-1	CASSQARGPHNEQFF	TGCGCCAGCAGCCAAGCCAGGGGGCCCCACAATGAGCAGTTCTTC
.	.	12	TRBV11-2	TRBJ2-1	CASSFGRLEQFF	TGTGCCAGCAGCTTTGGGCGGTTAGAGCAGTTCTTC
.	.	15	TRBV19	TRBJ1-1	CASSIDPDGNTEAFF	TGTGCCAGTAGTATAGATCCGGATGGAAACACTGAAGCTTTCTTT
.	.	15	TRBV6-1	TRBJ2-7	CASSPLGGGIYEQYF	TGTGCCAGCAGTCCTTTAGGAGGGGGGATCTACGAGCAGTACTTC
.	TRBD1	16	TRBV28	TRBJ2-5	CASSIDRGVTQETQYF	TGTGCCAGCAGTATAGACAGGGGGGTTACCCAAGAGACCCAGTACTTC
.	.	13	TRBV29-1	TRBJ1-2	CSVGTVSPFGYTF	TGCAGCGTTGGGACCGTGTCTCCCTTTGGCTACACCTTC
few	.	17	TRBV7-6	TRBJ1-3	CASGPRQNTMSGNTIYF	TGTGCCAGCGGACCCCGACAGAACACGATGTCTGGAAACACCATATATTTT
.	.	10	TRBV11-2	TRBJ2-5	CASSFETQYF	TGTGCCAGCAGCTTCGAGACCCAGTACTTC
.	.	14	TRBV2	TRBJ1-5	CASIGQQGNQPQHF	TGTGCCAGCATAGGTCAACAGGGTAATCAGCCCCAGCATTTT
.	.	12	TRBV19	TRBJ2-3	CASSLWRGTQYF	TGTGCCAGTAGTCTCTGGCGAGGTACGCAGTATTTT
.	TRBD2	16	TRBV14	TRBJ2-7	CASSPRLAGRANEQYF	TGTGCCAGCAGCCCTAGACTAGCGGGACGGGCGAATGAGCAGTACTTC
.	.	11	TRBV29-1	TRBJ2-7	CSGRDAYEQYF	TGCAGCGGAAGAGACGCCTACGAGCAGTACTTC
.	TRBD2	16	TRBV11-3	TRBJ2-3	CASSLGLGRSTDTQYF	TGTGCCAGCAGCTTGGGACTAGGGCGAAGCACAGATACGCAGTATTTT
.	.	16	TRBV4-3	TRBJ2-2	CASSQDGEQGGGELFF	TGCGCCAGCAGCCAAGATGGGGAACAGGGTGGCGGGGAGCTGTTTTTT
.	TRBD2	14	TRBV7-6	TRBJ2-1	CASSGSGRAAEQFF	TGTGCCAGCAGCGGTAGCGGGAGGGCCGCTGAGCAGTTCTTC
.	.	16	TRBV7-9	TRBJ2-1	CASSWKQGSSYNEQFF	TGTGCCAGCAGCTGGAAACAGGGAAGCTCCTACAATGAGCAGTTCTTC
.	.	13	TRBV29-1	TRBJ2-5	CSVEKTVKETQYF	TGCAGCGTTGAAAAGACAGTAAAAGAGACCCAGTACTTC
once	.	15	TRBV5-1	TRBJ2-1	CASSLEGTSYNEQFF	TGCGCCAGCAGCTTGGAGGGGACCTCCTACAATGAGCAGTTCTTC
.	TRBD2	16	TRBV4-2	TRBJ2-2	CASSQTSGIVNGELFF	TGTGCCAGCAGCCAAACTAGCGGGATCGTTAACGGGGAGCTGTTTTTT
.	TRBD2	16	TRBV2	TRBJ2-4	CASSDWASGGKNIQYF	TGTGCCAGCAGTGATTGGGCTAGCGGAGGCAAAAACATTCAGTACTTC
.	.	15	TRBV11-3	TRBJ2-1	CASSLAAGPHNEQFF	TGTGCCAGCAGCTTAGCTGCGGGACCCCACAATGAGCAGTTCTTC
.	.	11	TRBV18	TRBJ2-1	CASSPLGEQFF	TGTGCCAGCTCACCATTGGGTGAGCAGTTCTTC
.	.	13	TRBV11-3	TRBJ2-3	CASSPPGTDTQYF	TGTGCCAGCAGCCCGCCGGGGACAGATACGCAGTATTTT
.	.	11	TRBV20-1	TRBJ1-1	CSARTPRGAFF	TGCAGTGCTAGAACCCCCCGCGGAGCTTTCTTT
.	.	15	TRBV7-6	TRBJ2-3	CASSPLGGKRDTQYF	TGTGCCAGCAGCCCCCTTGGGGGGAAGCGTGATACGCAGTATTTT
once	TRBD1	16	TRBV11-2	TRBJ2-5	CASSLTGTGLLETQYF	TGTGCCAGCAGCTTAACCGGGACAGGGTTACTAGAGACCCAGTACTTC
.	TRBD2	15	TRBV7-8	TRBJ2-1	CASSFTSGRLNEQFF	TGTGCCAGCAGCTTTACTAGCGGGAGGCTGAATGAGCAGTTCTTC
.	.	14	TRBV2	TRBJ2-7	CASSEDMDRWEQYF	TGTGCCAGCAGTGAGGACATGGATAGATGGGAGCAGTACTTC
.	TRBD1	15	TRBV2	TRBJ2-1	CASSATGSSYNEQFF	TGTGCCAGCAGTGCGACAGGGAGCTCCTACAATGAGCAGTTCTTC
.	.	17	TRBV7-9	TRBJ1-1	CASSLGEAGKEGHWAFF	TGTGCCAGCAGCTTAGGTGAGGCGGGCAAAGAGGGACACTGGGCTTTCTTT
.	.	19	TRBV4-1	TRBJ2-7	CASSQDASVRWDGKDEQYF	TGCGCCAGCAGCCAAGATGCTAGTGTGAGGTGGGACGGAAAGGACGAGCAGTACTTC
.	TRBD2	19	TRBV10-3	TRBJ2-1	CAISESGTSGRVSYNEQFF	TGTGCCATCAGTGAGTCGGGGACTAGCGGGAGGGTTTCCTACAATGAGCAGTTCTTC